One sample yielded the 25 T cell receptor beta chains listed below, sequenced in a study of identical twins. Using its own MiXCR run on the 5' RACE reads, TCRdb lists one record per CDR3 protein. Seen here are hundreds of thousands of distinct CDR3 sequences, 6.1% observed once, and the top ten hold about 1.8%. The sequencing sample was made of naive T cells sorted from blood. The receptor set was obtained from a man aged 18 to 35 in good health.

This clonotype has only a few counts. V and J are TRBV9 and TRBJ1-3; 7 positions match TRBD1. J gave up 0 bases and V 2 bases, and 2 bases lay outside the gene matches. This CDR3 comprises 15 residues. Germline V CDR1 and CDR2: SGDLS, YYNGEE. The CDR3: CASSVGQASGNTIYF. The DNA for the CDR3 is TGTGCCAGCAGCGTTGGACAGGCCTCTGGAAACACCATATATTTT. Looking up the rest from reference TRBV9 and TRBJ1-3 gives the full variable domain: DSGVTQTPKHLITATGQRVTLRCSPRSGDLSVYWYQQSLDQGLQFLIQYYNGEERAKGNILERFSAQQFPDLHSELNLSSLELGDSALYFCASSVGQASGNTIYFGEGSWLTVV.

The DNA of the CDR3 is TGTGCCAGCTGGGGACAGGGGGCGATCGGGGCCAACGTCCTGACTTTC. Protein: CASWGQGAIGANVLTF. This rearrangement joins TRBV28 to TRBJ2-6, with TRBD1 matching 12 bases. V was pared by 8 bases and J by 4 bases, with 6 bases of the junction left unmatched. Germline CDR1 and CDR2: MDHEN and SYDVKM. The CDR3 is made up of 16 amino acids.

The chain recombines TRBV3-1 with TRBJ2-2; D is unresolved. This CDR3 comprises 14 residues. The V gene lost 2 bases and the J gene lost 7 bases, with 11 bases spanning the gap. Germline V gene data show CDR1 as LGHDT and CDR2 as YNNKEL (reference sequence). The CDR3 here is CASSQQVVGGELFF. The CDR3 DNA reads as TGTGCCAGCAGCCAACAGGTTGTAGGCGGGGAGCTGTTTTTT.

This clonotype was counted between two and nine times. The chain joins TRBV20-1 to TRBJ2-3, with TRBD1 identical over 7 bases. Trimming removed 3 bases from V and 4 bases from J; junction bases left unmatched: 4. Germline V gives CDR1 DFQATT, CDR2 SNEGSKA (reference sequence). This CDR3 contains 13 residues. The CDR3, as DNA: TGCAGTGCTAGGGGACAGAGCTCAGATACGCAGTATTTT. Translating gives CSARGQSSDTQYF.

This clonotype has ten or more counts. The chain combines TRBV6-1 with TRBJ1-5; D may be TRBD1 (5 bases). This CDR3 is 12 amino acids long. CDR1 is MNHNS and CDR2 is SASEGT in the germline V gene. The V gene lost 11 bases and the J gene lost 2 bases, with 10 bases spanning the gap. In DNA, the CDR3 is TGTGCCGGTCAGACAGGCAATCAGCCCCAGCATTTT. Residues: CAGQTGNQPQHF.

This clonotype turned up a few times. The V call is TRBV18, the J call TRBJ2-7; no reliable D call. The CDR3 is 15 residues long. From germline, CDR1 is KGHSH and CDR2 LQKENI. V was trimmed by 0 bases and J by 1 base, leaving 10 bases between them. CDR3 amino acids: CASSPPSSGSYEQYF. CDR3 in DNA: TGTGCCAGCTCACCACCGTCTAGTGGATCCTACGAGCAGTACTTC.

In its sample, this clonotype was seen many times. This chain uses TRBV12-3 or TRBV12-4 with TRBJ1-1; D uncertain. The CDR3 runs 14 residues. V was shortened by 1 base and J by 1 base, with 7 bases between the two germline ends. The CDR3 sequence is CASSLGSPNTEAFF. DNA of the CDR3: TGTGCCAGCAGTTTAGGTAGTCCGAACACTGAAGCTTTCTTT.

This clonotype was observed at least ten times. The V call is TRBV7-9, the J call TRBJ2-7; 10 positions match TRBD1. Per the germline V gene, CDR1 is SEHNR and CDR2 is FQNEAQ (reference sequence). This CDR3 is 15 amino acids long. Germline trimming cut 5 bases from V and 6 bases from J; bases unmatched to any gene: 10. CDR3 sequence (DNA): TGTGCCAGCAGCGGACAGGGGGGCGTAAAGGTCGAGCAGTACTTC. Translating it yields CASSGQGGVKVEQYF.

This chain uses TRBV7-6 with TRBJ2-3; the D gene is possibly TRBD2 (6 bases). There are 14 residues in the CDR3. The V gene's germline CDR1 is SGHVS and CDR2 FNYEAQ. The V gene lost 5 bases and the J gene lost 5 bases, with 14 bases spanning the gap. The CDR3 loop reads CASSQPSAGDTQYF. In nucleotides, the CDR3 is TGTGCCAGCAGCCAGCCCTCAGCGGGAGATACGCAGTATTTT.

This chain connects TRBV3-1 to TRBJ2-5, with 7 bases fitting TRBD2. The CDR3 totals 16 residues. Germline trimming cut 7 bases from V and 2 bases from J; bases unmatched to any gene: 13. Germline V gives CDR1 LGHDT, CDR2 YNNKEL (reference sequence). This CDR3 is CASTSGGSSGQETQYF. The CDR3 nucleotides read TGTGCCAGCACCTCAGGAGGGTCTAGCGGACAAGAGACCCAGTACTTC.

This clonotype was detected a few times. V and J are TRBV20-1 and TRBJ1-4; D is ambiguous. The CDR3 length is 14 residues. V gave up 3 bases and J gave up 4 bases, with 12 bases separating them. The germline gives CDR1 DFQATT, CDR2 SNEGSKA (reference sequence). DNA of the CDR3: TGCAGTGCTAGGTCAGCCAGACTTAATGAAAAACTGTTTTTT. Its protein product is CSARSARLNEKLFF.

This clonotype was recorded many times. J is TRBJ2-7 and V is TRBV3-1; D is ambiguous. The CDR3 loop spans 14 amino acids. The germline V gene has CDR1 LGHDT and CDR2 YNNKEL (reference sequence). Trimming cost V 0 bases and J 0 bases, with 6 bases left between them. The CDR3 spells CASSQDPSSYEQYF. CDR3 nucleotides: TGTGCCAGCAGCCAAGATCCATCCTCCTACGAGCAGTACTTC.

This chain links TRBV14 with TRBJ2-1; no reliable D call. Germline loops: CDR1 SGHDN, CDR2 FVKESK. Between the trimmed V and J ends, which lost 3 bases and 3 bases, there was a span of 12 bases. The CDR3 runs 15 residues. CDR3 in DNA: TGTGCCAGCAGCCAGTCACGGGCCTTCTACAATGAGCAGTTCTTC. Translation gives CASSQSRAFYNEQFF.

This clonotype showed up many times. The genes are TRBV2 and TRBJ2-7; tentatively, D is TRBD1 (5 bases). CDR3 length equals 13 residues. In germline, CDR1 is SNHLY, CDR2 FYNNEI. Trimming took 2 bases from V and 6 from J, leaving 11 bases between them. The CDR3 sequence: CASSESGSGEQYF. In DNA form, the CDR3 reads TGTGCCAGCAGTGAATCAGGGTCGGGCGAGCAGTACTTC. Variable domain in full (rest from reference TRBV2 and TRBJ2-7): EPEVTQTPSHQVTQMGQEVILRCVPISNHLYFYWYRQILGQKVEFLVSFYNNEISEKSEIFDDQFSVERPDGSNFTLKIRSTKLEDSAMYFCASSESGSGEQYFGPGTRLTVT.

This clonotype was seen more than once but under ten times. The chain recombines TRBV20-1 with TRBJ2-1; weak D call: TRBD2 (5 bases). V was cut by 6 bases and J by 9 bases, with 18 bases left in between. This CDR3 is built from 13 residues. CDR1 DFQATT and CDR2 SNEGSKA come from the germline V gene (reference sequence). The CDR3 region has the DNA TGCAGTGCCTATCCCAATCAGAGCGGTGAGCAGTTCTTC. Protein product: CSAYPNQSGEQFF.

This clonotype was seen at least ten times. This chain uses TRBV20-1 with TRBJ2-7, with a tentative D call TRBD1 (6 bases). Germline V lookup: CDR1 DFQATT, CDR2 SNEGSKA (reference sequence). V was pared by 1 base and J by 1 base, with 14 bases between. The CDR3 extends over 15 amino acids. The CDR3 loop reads CSARGMDRFSYEQYF. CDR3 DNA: TGCAGTGCTAGAGGGATGGACAGATTTTCCTACGAGCAGTACTTC.

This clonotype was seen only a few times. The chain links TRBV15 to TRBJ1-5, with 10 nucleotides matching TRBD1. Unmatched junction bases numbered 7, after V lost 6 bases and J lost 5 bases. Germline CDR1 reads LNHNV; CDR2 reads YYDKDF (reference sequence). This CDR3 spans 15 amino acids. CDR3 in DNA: TGTGCCACCAGTCCTAGACAGGGGGCTCATCAGCCCCAGCATTTT. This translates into CATSPRQGAHQPQHF.

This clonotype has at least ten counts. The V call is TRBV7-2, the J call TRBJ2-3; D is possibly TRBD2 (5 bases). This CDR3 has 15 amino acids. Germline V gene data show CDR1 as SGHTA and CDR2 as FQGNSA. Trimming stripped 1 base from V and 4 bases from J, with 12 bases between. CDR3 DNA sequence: TGTGCCAGCAGCTTAGATTCACTAGGCGCAGATACGCAGTATTTT. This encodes CASSLDSLGADTQYF.

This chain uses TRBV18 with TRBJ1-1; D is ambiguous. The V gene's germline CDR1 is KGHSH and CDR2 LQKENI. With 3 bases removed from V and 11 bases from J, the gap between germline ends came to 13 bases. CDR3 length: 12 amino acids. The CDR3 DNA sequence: TGTGCCAGCTCACCTAGTGGGGATACGGCTTTCTTT. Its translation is CASSPSGDTAFF.

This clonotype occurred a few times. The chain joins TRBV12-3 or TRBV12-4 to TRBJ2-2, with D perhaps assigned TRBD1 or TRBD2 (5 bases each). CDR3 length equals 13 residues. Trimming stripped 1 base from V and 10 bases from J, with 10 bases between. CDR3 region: CASSLGEGMELFF. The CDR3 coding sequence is TGTGCCAGCAGTTTAGGCGAGGGGATGGAGCTGTTTTTT.

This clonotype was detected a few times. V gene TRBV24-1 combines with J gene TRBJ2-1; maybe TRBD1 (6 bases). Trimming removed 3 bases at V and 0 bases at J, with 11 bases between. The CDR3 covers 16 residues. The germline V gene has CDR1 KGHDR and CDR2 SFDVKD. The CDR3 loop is CATSDVGQGSYNEQFF. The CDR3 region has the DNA TGTGCCACCAGTGATGTGGGACAAGGCTCCTACAATGAGCAGTTCTTC.

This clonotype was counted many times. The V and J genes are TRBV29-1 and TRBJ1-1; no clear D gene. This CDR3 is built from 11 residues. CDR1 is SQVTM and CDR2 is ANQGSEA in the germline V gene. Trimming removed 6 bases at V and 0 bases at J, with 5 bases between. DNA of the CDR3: TGCAGCGTAACAGTGAACACTGAAGCTTTCTTT. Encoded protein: CSVTVNTEAFF.

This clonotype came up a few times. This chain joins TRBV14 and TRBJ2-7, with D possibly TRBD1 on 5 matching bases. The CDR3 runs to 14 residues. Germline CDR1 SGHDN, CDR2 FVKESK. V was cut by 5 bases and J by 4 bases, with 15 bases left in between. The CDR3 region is CASSSWQGPYEQYF. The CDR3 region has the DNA TGTGCCAGCAGCTCATGGCAGGGCCCTTACGAGCAGTACTTC. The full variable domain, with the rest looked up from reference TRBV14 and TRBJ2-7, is EAGVTQFPSHSVIEKGQTVTLRCDPISGHDNLYWYRRVMGKEIKFLLHFVKESKQDESGMPNNRFLAERTGGTYSTLKVQPAELEDSGVYFCASSSWQGPYEQYFGPGTRLTVT.

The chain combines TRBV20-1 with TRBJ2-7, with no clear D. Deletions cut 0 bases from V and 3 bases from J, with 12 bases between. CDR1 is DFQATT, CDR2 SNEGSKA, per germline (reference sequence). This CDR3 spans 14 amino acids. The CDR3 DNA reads TGCAGTGCTAGAGATCTACGCGGAAGCTACGAGCAGTACTTC. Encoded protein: CSARDLRGSYEQYF.

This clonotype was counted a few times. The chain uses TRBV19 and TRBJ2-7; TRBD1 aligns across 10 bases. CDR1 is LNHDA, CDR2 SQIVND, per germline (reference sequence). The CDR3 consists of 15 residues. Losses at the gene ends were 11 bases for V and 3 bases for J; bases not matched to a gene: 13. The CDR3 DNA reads TGTGCCGAATACCCTCCGGGACAGGGGCTCTACGAGCAGTACGTC. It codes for CAEYPPGQGLYEQYV.